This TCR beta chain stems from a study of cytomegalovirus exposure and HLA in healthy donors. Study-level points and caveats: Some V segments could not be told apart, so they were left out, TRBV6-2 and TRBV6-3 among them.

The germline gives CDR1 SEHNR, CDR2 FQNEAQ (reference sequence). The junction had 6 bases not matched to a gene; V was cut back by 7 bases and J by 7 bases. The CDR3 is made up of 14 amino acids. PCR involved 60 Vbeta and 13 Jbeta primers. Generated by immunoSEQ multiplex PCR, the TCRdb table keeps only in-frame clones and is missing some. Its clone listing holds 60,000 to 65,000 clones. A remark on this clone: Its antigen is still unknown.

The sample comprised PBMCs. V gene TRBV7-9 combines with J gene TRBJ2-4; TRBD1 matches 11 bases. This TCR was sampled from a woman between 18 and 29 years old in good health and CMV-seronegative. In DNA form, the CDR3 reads TGTGCCAGCACCCCCGGGACAGGGGGGAACATTCAGTACTTC. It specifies CASTPGTGGNIQYF.